This T cell receptor (beta chain) originates from a study of T cell repertoires in cytomegalovirus infection. Remarks on this clonotype: Its antigen is still unknown.

TCRdb reprocessed the reads with MiXCR, giving one entry per CDR3 protein. The sample lists some 700,000 distinct CDR3 sequences; roughly a third were seen once. The sequence was collected from a human donor in good health (CMV status not recorded). Some clones in this sample may be carry-over from other donors' samples. The sample in question was cultured PBMCs, obtained from culture after CMV antigen stimulation.

CDR3 amino acids: CASSLARGGGYNEQFF. The CDR3 DNA sequence: TGTGCCAGCAGCTTAGCGCGCGGGGGGGGCTACAATGAGCAGTTCTTC. This sequence joins TRBV7-2 and TRBJ2-1; 9 nucleotides agree with TRBD2. Germline V CDR1 and CDR2: SGHTA, FQGNSA. This CDR3 is 16 amino acids long. J gave up 3 bases and V 0 bases, and 3 bases lay outside the gene matches.